The TCR beta chain described here comes from a study of cytotoxic CD8 clonotypes in ibrutinib-treated CLL. Study information: The study included 11 to 12 relapsed/refractory and 15 treatment-naive patients; 17 had IGHV unmutated disease. Outcomes included some 24 partial and 2 complete responses; after median roughly 70 months, roughly 15 stayed remitted and 12 progressed.

This table comes from immunoSEQ multiplex PCR, and its TCRdb copy is limited to in-frame clones, with some not included. The sample includes approximately 190,000 clones, roughly 77% of them seen just once. Germline assignment: CDR1 SGDLS and CDR2 YYNGEE. The trim removed 3 bases at V and 5 bases at J, leaving 15 bases unmatched. This CDR3 contains 17 residues. As regards this clone: Its cognate antigen is unknown.

Study observations and caveats: Upon ibrutinib response clonality rose, and upon progression it fell back toward baseline.

The chain recombines TRBV9 with TRBJ2-7, with 9 bases matching TRBD2. The sequence was collected from a human donor with chronic lymphocytic leukemia. Sequencing used PBMCs, obtained after 12 months of ibrutinib treatment. The CDR3 DNA is TGTGCCAGCAGCGCCCCCCACATTAGCGGGAGTTCCCACGAGCAGTACTTC. It specifies CASSAPHISGSSHEQYF.